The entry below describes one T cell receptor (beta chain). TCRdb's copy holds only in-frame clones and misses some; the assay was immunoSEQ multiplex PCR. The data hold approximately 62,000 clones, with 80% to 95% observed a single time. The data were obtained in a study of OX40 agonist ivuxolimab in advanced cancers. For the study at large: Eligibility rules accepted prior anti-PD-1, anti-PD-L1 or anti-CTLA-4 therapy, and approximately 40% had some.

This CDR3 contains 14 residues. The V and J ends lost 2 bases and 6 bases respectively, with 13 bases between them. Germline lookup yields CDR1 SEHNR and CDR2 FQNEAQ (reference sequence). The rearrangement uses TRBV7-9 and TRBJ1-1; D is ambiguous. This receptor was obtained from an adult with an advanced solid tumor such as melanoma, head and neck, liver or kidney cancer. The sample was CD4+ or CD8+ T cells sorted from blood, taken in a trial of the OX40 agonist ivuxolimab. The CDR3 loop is CASSLRSQSAEAFF. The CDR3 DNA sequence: TGTGCCAGCAGCTTACGGAGCCAAAGCGCTGAAGCTTTCTTT.